A selection of T cell receptor beta chains follows, all from one sample in a study of vaccination and CD4 T cells after COVID-19. TCRdb fed the PCR reads into MiXCR, producing one record per CDR3 protein. The sample lists approximately 13,000 distinct CDR3 sequences; about 72% were seen once. No antigens are known for them. Sequencing was done on a sample of CD4+ T cells from blood, cultured in vitro. The receptors were gathered from a human donor who had recovered from COVID-19. CDR3s include the opening cysteine and the closing phenylalanine or tryptophan. The D gene is left open where the match is weak. Expanded clones get a size class; other rows say once, few or many, or leave the size out.

d_call | j_call | v_call | clone_size | cdr3_nt | cdr3_aa
TRBD1 | TRBJ1-5 | TRBV7-2 | NA | TGTGCCAGCAGCTCGAGCAGGGGGCTGCGGCAGCCCCAGCATTTT | CASSSSRGLRQPQHF
TRBD1 | TRBJ1-1 | TRBV10-3 | NA | TGTGCCATCAGCTTAGACAGGGGGAACACTGAAGCTTTCTTT | CAISLDRGNTEAFF
TRBD2 | TRBJ2-2 | TRBV30 | NA | TGTGCCTGGAGTGACCAACTAGCGGGAGGGCCCGGGGAGCTGTTTTTT | CAWSDQLAGGPGELFF
NA | TRBJ2-1 | TRBV28 | NA | TGTGCCAGCACCCTCCCTACGGGAGAGGGTAAGAATGAGCAGTTCTTC | CASTLPTGEGKNEQFF
NA | TRBJ2-5 | TRBV21-1 | NA | TGTGCCAGCAGCATGGCCAGGGGAGGACTAGAGACCCAGTACTTC | CASSMARGGLETQYF
NA | TRBJ2-6 | TRBV20-1 | NA | TGCAGTGCTAGAGGCTGGCAGGGGTATCTCGGGGCCAACGTCCTGACTTTC | CSARGWQGYLGANVLTF
TRBD1 | TRBJ2-1 | TRBV6-1 | NA | TGTGCCAGCAGCCCAAATGACAGGGCAAATGAGCAGTTCTTC | CASSPNDRANEQFF
TRBD1 | TRBJ1-6 | TRBV30 | NA | TGTGCCTGGAGAGGACAGGGAGGATCACCCCTCCACTTT | CAWRGQGGSPLHF
TRBD1 | TRBJ1-6 | TRBV20-1 | few | TGCAGTGCCCCTAGGTTCGGGGGACAGGGGAATTCACCCCTCCACTTT | CSAPRFGGQGNSPLHF
NA | TRBJ1-6 | TRBV28 | NA | TGTGCCAGCAGTTATCAGGGGTGGAATTCACCCCTCCACTTT | CASSYQGWNSPLHF
TRBD1 | TRBJ2-7 | TRBV27 | NA | TGTGCCAGCAGGCAACAGGGGGAGGTCGAAATTTCCCACGAGCAGTACTTC | CASRQQGEVEISHEQYF
TRBD2 | TRBJ2-5 | TRBV7-2 | NA | TGTGCCAGCAGTTTAGCGCCCCTAGCGGGAGAGACCCAGTACTTC | CASSLAPLAGETQYF
NA | TRBJ1-2 | TRBV30 | NA | TGTGCCTGGAGCGACATCTATGGCTACACCTTC | CAWSDIYGYTF
NA | TRBJ1-1 | TRBV7-2 | few | TGTGCCAGCAGCTTAGGCTCTCTAGTTAACGGAATTGAAGCTTTCTTT | CASSLGSLVNGIEAFF